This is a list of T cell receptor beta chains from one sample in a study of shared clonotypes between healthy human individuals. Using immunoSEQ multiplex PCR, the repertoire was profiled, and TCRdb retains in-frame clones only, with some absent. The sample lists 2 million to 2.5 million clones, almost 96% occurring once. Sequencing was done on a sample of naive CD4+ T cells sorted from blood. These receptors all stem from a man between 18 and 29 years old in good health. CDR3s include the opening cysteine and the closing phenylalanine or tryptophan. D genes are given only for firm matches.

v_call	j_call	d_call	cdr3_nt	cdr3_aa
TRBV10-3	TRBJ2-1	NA	TGTGCCATAGGCGGGGTTAGTTACAATGAGCAGTTCTTC	CAIGGVSYNEQFF
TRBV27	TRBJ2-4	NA	TGTGCCAGCAGTCCCCTTGGGGATGGCAAAAACATTCAGTACTTC	CASSPLGDGKNIQYF
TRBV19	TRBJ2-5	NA	TGTGCCAGTAGTGGCGGACAATTGGAGACCCAGTACTTC	CASSGGQLETQYF
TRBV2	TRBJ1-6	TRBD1	TGTGCCAGCAGTGACAGGGACAGCTCCTATAATTCACCCCTCCACTTT	CASSDRDSSYNSPLHF
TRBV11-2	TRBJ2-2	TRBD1	TGTGCGGGACAGGAGAACACCGGGGAGCTGTTTTTT	CAGQENTGELFF
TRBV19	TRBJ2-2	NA	TGTGCCAGTAGTATAGGACCCCGCACAGGGAACGGTGGGACCGGGGAGCTGTTTTTT	CASSIGPRTGNGGTGELFF
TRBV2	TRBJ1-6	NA	TGTGCCAGCAGTGAGGACAACGGATCTAATTCACCCCTCCACTTT	CASSEDNGSNSPLHF
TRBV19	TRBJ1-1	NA	TGTGCCAGTAGTAACATCGGGAACACTGAAGCTTTCTTT	CASSNIGNTEAFF
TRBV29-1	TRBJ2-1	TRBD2	TGCAGCGTAGCTAAAGCGGGGGGTCAGTTCTTC	CSVAKAGGQFF
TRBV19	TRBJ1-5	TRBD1	TGTGCCAGTAGTTCTCTCACAGGGGGGCCCCAGCATTTT	CASSSLTGGPQHF
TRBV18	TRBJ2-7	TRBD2	TGTGCCAGCTCTACTAGCGGGAGCATATACGAGCAGTACTTC	CASSTSGSIYEQYF
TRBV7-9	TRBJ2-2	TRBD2	TGTGCCAGCAGCTTAGTACTAGCGGGGGCCGGGGAGCTGTTTTTT	CASSLVLAGAGELFF
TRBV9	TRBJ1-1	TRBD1	TGTGCCAGCAGCGCCTCACAGGGGCGGACTGAAGCTTTCTTT	CASSASQGRTEAFF
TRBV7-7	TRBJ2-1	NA	TGTGCTAGCAGCTTACAGGGGGGGCTTTACAATGAGCAGTTCTTC	CASSLQGGLYNEQFF
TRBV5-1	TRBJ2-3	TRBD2	TGCGCCAGCAGCGGAGCGGGAGGGCCTGAGGATACGCAGTATTTT	CASSGAGGPEDTQYF
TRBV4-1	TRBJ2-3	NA	TGCGCCAGCAGCCAAGATCTAGGAGATACGCAGTATTTT	CASSQDLGDTQYF
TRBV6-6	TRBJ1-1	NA	TGTGCCAGCAGTTACTCGGGAGGGGCCACTGAAGCTTTCTTT	CASSYSGGATEAFF
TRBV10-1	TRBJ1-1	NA	TGCGCCAGCAGTGGGCAGGGGAGAACTGAAGCTTTCTTT	CASSGQGRTEAFF
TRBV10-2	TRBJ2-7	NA	TGCGCCAGCAGTGGCCCAGGGGCCTACGAGCAGTACTTC	CASSGPGAYEQYF
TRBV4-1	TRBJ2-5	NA	TGCGCCAGCAGACAAGAATGGAGCCAAGAGACCCAGTACTTC	CASRQEWSQETQYF
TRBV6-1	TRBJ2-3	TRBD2	TGTGCCAGCCGGAGACTAGCGGGGGGCTCGGATACGCAGTATTTT	CASRRLAGGSDTQYF
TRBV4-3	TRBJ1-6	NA	TGCGCCAGCAGCCAAGATCGGGGGAGCTCCTATAATTCACCCCTCCACTTT	CASSQDRGSSYNSPLHF
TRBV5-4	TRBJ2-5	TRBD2	TGTGCCAGCAGCTTAGGACTAGCGTTTCAAGAGACCCAGTACTTC	CASSLGLAFQETQYF
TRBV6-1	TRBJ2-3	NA	TGTGCCAGCAGTCCCGGGACACCCGTCACAGATACGCAGTATTTT	CASSPGTPVTDTQYF
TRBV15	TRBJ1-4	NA	TGTGCCACCAGCAGGGGAGACCGGGACCAGAAAGAAAAACTGTTTTTT	CATSRGDRDQKEKLFF
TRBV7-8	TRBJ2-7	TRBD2	TGTGCCAGCAGCTTAGTTGCGGGAGAGTACGAGCAGTACTTC	CASSLVAGEYEQYF